The 8 T cell receptor beta chains given below trace back to one sample, sequenced in a study of control samples from healthy donors and cancer patients. Assay: immunoSEQ multiplex PCR; the TCRdb copy retains only in-frame clones and omits some. The table records 70,000 to 85,000 clones, 90% to 95% of them present only once. Sequencing was done on a sample of blood. All receptors come from a man aged 45-60 years in good health.

The chain is built from TRBV9 and TRBJ2-1; 9 nucleotides agree with TRBD2. V shed 2 bases, J shed 0 bases, and the junction held 6 bases outside the gene matches. This CDR3 comprises 17 residues. The germline V gene encodes CDR1 SGDLS and CDR2 YYNGEE. The CDR3 sequence is CASSVSRAGGSYNEQFF. The CDR3 coding sequence is TGTGCCAGCAGCGTTTCCCGAGCGGGGGGCTCCTACAATGAGCAGTTCTTC.

The chain links TRBV3-1 (or the pseudogene TRBV3-2) to TRBJ2-7, with D perhaps given as TRBD1 or TRBD2 (5 bases each). The germline V and J ends were trimmed by 2 bases and 2 bases, with 13 bases remaining between them. The CDR3 has 15 amino acids. CDR1 is LGHDT and CDR2 is YNNKEL in the germline V gene (reference sequence). CDR3 loop: CASSQRGKGTYEQYF. CDR3 bases: TGTGCCAGCAGCCAACGGGGCAAGGGAACCTACGAGCAGTACTTC.

The chain recombines TRBV9 with TRBJ2-1; 8 positions agree with TRBD2. With 0 bases clipped from V and 10 bases from J, the junction kept 9 bases outside the gene matches. The germline gives CDR1 SGDLS, CDR2 YYNGEE. The CDR3 has 15 residues. Here the CDR3 DNA reads TGTGCCAGCAGCGTAGAAACGGGGGGGCGTCACGAGCAGTTCTTC. Amino acids: CASSVETGGRHEQFF. Based on the CDR3 plus reference TRBV9 and TRBJ2-1, the full variable domain is DSGVTQTPKHLITATGQRVTLRCSPRSGDLSVYWYQQSLDQGLQFLIQYYNGEERAKGNILERFSAQQFPDLHSELNLSSLELGDSALYFCASSVETGGRHEQFFGPGTRLTVL.

The genes are TRBV9 and TRBJ1-1; D remains unclear. Per the germline V gene, CDR1 is SGDLS and CDR2 is YYNGEE. Deletions cut 0 bases from V and 5 bases from J, with 8 bases between. This CDR3 has 13 residues. CDR3: CASSVGMRTEAFF. The DNA for the CDR3 is TGTGCCAGCAGCGTAGGAATGAGAACTGAAGCTTTCTTT. The full variable domain, with the rest looked up from reference TRBV9 and TRBJ1-1, is DSGVTQTPKHLITATGQRVTLRCSPRSGDLSVYWYQQSLDQGLQFLIQYYNGEERAKGNILERFSAQQFPDLHSELNLSSLELGDSALYFCASSVGMRTEAFFGQGTRLTVV.

The chain joins TRBV18 to TRBJ1-2, with D maybe TRBD1 (5 bases). CDR3 length: 15 residues. V was clipped by 3 bases and J by 7 bases, with 18 bases between them. The V gene's germline CDR1 is KGHSH and CDR2 LQKENI. CDR3: CASSPLEGKRVGYTF. Here the CDR3 DNA reads TGTGCCAGCTCACCGTTGGAGGGGAAAAGGGTTGGCTACACCTTC. The complete variable domain, with remaining parts taken from reference TRBV18 and TRBJ1-2, reads NAGVMQNPRHLVRRRGQEARLRCSPMKGHSHVYWYRQLPEEGLKFMVYLQKENIIDESGMPKERFSAEFPKEGPSILRIQQVVRGDSAAYFCASSPLEGKRVGYTFGSGTRLTVV.

The rearrangement links TRBV3-1 (or the pseudogene TRBV3-2) to TRBJ1-2; TRBD1 aligns across 9 bases. From germline, CDR1 is LGHDT and CDR2 YNNKEL (reference sequence). The CDR3 is 15 amino acids. The J segment lost 3 bases and the V segment lost 4 bases, leaving 6 bases of the junction unmatched. For the CDR3, the DNA is TGTGCCAGCAGCCCCGGGACAGGGTGGGACTATGGCTACACCTTC. As protein: CASSPGTGWDYGYTF.

V is TRBV7-2 and J is TRBJ2-3; D is undetermined. Per the germline V gene, CDR1 is SGHTA and CDR2 is FQGNSA. The CDR3 covers 14 residues. The V and J ends lost 2 bases and 4 bases respectively, with 10 bases between them. For the CDR3, the DNA is TGTGCCAGCAGCTTATCTTCCGGCGCAGATACGCAGTATTTT. Amino acids: CASSLSSGADTQYF.

This clone was observed once. The rearrangement links TRBV6-5 to TRBJ2-5; TRBD1 might be the D (6 bases). The germline V and J ends were trimmed by 6 bases and 5 bases, with 13 bases remaining between them. There are 13 residues in the CDR3. Germline CDR1 and CDR2: MNHEY and SVGAGI. The CDR3 DNA reads as TGTGCCAGCAGACAGGGACCTCGGGAGACCCAGTACTTC. Residues: CASRQGPRETQYF.